The 18 T cell receptor beta chains below were found in one sample sequenced in a study of blood T cell repertoires in COVID-19. Here immunoSEQ multiplex PCR was the method, and the copy in TCRdb shows in-frame clones only, minus some. The sample consists of about 200,000 clones, 89% of them appearing once. Sequenced: PBMCs or T cells enriched from blood (not recorded which). These receptors all stem from a woman aged 18-29 years who had recovered from COVID-19.

This clone was seen a single time. The chain uses TRBV15 and TRBJ2-1; the match to TRBD2 covers 13 bases. Germline CDR1 and CDR2: LNHNV and YYDKDF (reference sequence). CDR3 length: 18 residues. J gave up 7 bases and V 0 bases, and 9 bases lay outside the gene matches. In DNA, the CDR3 is TGTGCCACCAGCAGAGATCTTCCGACTAGCGGGGGGAGGAATGAGCAGTTCTTC. The encoded protein is CATSRDLPTSGGRNEQFF.

This clone has a single count. The CDR3 loop is CASSLFDSSNEQYF. CDR3 DNA: TGTGCCAGCAGTTTGTTCGACAGTAGCAACGAGCAGTACTTC. V and J are TRBV28 and TRBJ2-7; D may be TRBD1 (5 bases). Trimming took off 3 bases at V and 5 bases at J, with 14 bases between the two ends. CDR1 is MDHEN and CDR2 is SYDVKM in the germline V gene. This CDR3 spans 14 amino acids.

CDR3 nucleotide sequence: TGTGCCATCGGACGAATAGCGGGGAGCACAGATACGCAGTATTTT. Encoded protein: CAIGRIAGSTDTQYF. The chain couples TRBV10-3 to TRBJ2-3, with 8 bases identical to TRBD2. Germline assignment: CDR1 ENHRY and CDR2 SYGVKD. V shed 8 bases, J shed 0 bases, and the junction held 7 bases outside the gene matches. The CDR3 runs to 15 residues.

The V and J genes are TRBV3-1 (or the pseudogene TRBV3-2) and TRBJ1-2, with 7 bases matching TRBD1. Germline lookup yields CDR1 LGHDT and CDR2 YNNKEL (reference sequence). The CDR3 spans 13 residues. Germline trimming cut 3 bases from V and 8 bases from J; bases unmatched to any gene: 6. The CDR3 sequence: CASSHGGQTGYTF. CDR3 nucleotides: TGTGCCAGCAGCCATGGGGGACAGACAGGCTACACCTTC.

This clone was seen only a few times. The gene calls are TRBV29-1 and TRBJ1-2, with unresolved D. The CDR3 length is 14 residues. CDR1 and CDR2 (germline): SQVTM, ANQGSEA. The V gene lost 4 bases and the J gene lost 0 bases, with 12 bases spanning the gap. The DNA for the CDR3 is TGCAGCGTTGCTGGCCGAGGAGCTAACTATGGCTACACCTTC. Protein product: CSVAGRGANYGYTF.

This clone was picked up many times. This chain uses TRBV5-1 with TRBJ1-1; 7 bases are shared with TRBD1. Germline loops: CDR1 SGHRS, CDR2 YFSETQ. The CDR3 is 18 residues long. V trimming: 2 bases; J trimming: 0 bases; junction bases outside the gene matches: 13. The DNA for the CDR3 is TGCGCCAGCAGCTTACAGGGGACACTGGACCCCATGAACACTGAAGCTTTCTTT. This gives the protein CASSLQGTLDPMNTEAFF.

CDR3 amino acids: CASGGRDRSTDTQYF. CDR3 nucleotide sequence: TGTGCCAGCGGTGGCCGGGACAGATCCACAGATACGCAGTATTTT. The chain is built from TRBV2 and TRBJ2-3; TRBD1 agrees at 7 bases. The CDR3 totals 15 residues. With V trimmed by 8 bases and J by 2 bases, 10 bases remained unmatched. Germline CDR1 is SNHLY and CDR2 is FYNNEI.

The chain is built from TRBV3-1 (or the pseudogene TRBV3-2) and TRBJ2-2, with D possibly TRBD2 on 6 matching bases. The germline CDR1 and CDR2 sequences are LGHDT and YNNKEL (reference sequence). This CDR3 spans 13 amino acids. Trimming pared 3 bases from V and 4 bases from J, leaving 6 bases between. The CDR3 coding sequence is TGTGCCAGCAGCCAGCGGGGCACCGGGGAGCTGTTTTTT. It translates to CASSQRGTGELFF.

This clone was seen more than once but under ten times. This sequence joins TRBV5-1 and TRBJ2-7; 10 nucleotides agree with TRBD2. V shed 4 bases and J 0 bases; nucleotides not matched to a gene: 4. The CDR3 is 15 residues long. Germline loops: CDR1 SGHRS, CDR2 YFSETQ. The CDR3 DNA reads TGCGCCAGCAGCCTTAGCGGGGGGAGCTCCTACGAGCAGTACTTC. Protein product: CASSLSGGSSYEQYF.

V is TRBV11-2 and J is TRBJ2-7, with a possible D match to TRBD1 (6 bases). Germline V gives CDR1 SGHAT, CDR2 FQNNGV. Trimming stripped 5 bases from V and 6 bases from J, with 17 bases between. This CDR3 has 14 amino acids. The CDR3 sequence is CASSPGTRGSEQYF. The CDR3 coding sequence is TGTGCCAGCAGCCCCGGGACACGGGGCTCCGAGCAGTACTTC.

This chain joins TRBV18 and TRBJ2-1; the match to TRBD1 covers 8 bases. Germline V lookup: CDR1 KGHSH, CDR2 LQKENI. The CDR3 loop spans 16 amino acids. The junction had 6 bases not matched to a gene; V was cut back by 3 bases and J by 2 bases. As DNA, the CDR3 is TGTGCCAGCTCACCCTATGAGACAGGGGCCTACAATGAGCAGTTCTTC. This gives the protein CASSPYETGAYNEQFF.

This clone was detected only once. The chain is built from TRBV15 and TRBJ1-2; no firm D call. V gave up 0 bases and J gave up 8 bases, with 13 bases separating them. The CDR3 spans 14 residues. Germline assignment: CDR1 LNHNV and CDR2 YYDKDF (reference sequence). CDR3 DNA: TGTGCCACCAGCAGAGATCGTGGGCAGTTAGGCTACACCTTC. Translation: CATSRDRGQLGYTF. Together with reference TRBV15 and TRBJ1-2, the CDR3 gives the full variable domain: DAMVIQNPRYQVTQFGKPVTLSCSQTLNHNVMYWYQQKSSQAPKLLFHYYDKDFNNEADTPDNFQSRRPNTSFCFLDIRSPGLGDTAMYLCATSRDRGQLGYTFGSGTRLTVV.

The CDR3: CASGGRSGGRVTDTQYF. The CDR3 bases are TGTGCCAGCGGAGGTAGATCGGGGGGCCGCGTCACAGATACGCAGTATTTT. The V and J genes are TRBV9 and TRBJ2-3; possible D gene TRBD2, 7 bases. Trimming left V 7 bases short and J 2 bases short, with 23 bases between. This CDR3 contains 17 residues. Germline V gene sequence: CDR1 SGDLS, CDR2 YYNGEE.

The chain has TRBV14 and TRBJ1-1; possibly TRBD1 for D (5 bases). The V end was cut by 0 bases, the J end by 1 base, with 9 bases between. The length of the CDR3 is 15 residues. Germline lookup yields CDR1 SGHDN and CDR2 FVKESK. CDR3 protein: CASSQDYGGNTEAFF. The CDR3, as DNA: TGTGCCAGCAGCCAAGATTACGGGGGGAACACTGAAGCTTTCTTT. Full variable domain (rest looked up from reference TRBV14 and TRBJ1-1): EAGVTQFPSHSVIEKGQTVTLRCDPISGHDNLYWYRRVMGKEIKFLLHFVKESKQDESGMPNNRFLAERTGGTYSTLKVQPAELEDSGVYFCASSQDYGGNTEAFFGQGTRLTVV.

V usage is TRBV2 and J usage is TRBJ2-7; D ambiguous. The germline V and J ends were trimmed by 3 bases and 2 bases, with 11 bases remaining between them. The germline gives CDR1 SNHLY, CDR2 FYNNEI. The CDR3 is made up of 14 amino acids. This CDR3 reads CASSDEQVTYEQYF. The DNA for the CDR3 is TGTGCCAGCAGTGACGAGCAGGTGACCTACGAGCAGTACTTC.

The V gene is TRBV10-3, the J gene TRBJ1-2, with no clear D. CDR3 length: 12 amino acids. Germline V gene data show CDR1 as ENHRY and CDR2 as SYGVKD. Trimming took off 6 bases at V and 3 bases at J, with 8 bases between the two ends. The CDR3 DNA follows: TGTGCCATCAGGAGGGAAGACTATGGCTACACCTTC. Protein sequence: CAIRREDYGYTF.

For this clone: Other DNA sequences in the same sample also yield this CDR3. The V and J genes are TRBV3-1 (or the pseudogene TRBV3-2) and TRBJ1-1; a weak D match, TRBD1 (6 bases). CDR3 size: 13 residues. The ends were cut back, 0 bases at V and 5 bases at J, with 7 bases in the middle. CDR1 and CDR2 from the germline V gene are LGHDT and YNNKEL (reference sequence). CDR3 DNA sequence: TGTGCCAGCAGCCAAGATAGGGGGACTGAAGCTTTCTTT. Translating gives CASSQDRGTEAFF.

With regard to this clone: A read error may produce the germline difference seen at one junction end. The V and J genes are TRBV11-2 and TRBJ1-5, with 7 bases aligning to TRBD1. The CDR3 spans 13 residues. The germline V gene encodes CDR1 SGHAT and CDR2 FQNNGV. This CDR3 reads CASSIDRDQPQHF. The CDR3 coding sequence is TGTGCCAGCAGCATAGACAGGGATCAGCCCCAGCATTTT.